The entry below describes one T cell receptor beta chain. Its antigen specificity is not known. No quality values exist for individual bases; no much larger clone is one base distant. Ficoll-Paque density gradient centrifugation was used to isolate PBMCs. TCRdb names Illumina NovaSeq 6000 as the instrument used. TCRalpha and TCRbeta cDNA libraries were built by 5'RACE with constant-segment primers, adding sample barcodes and unique molecular identifiers. Trizol reagent was used to extract RNA from every sample. The libraries were amplified in two PCR steps, and the second step added a second sample barcode and Illumina TruSeq adapters. Libraries were sequenced on an Illumina NovaSeq with 2 x 150 bp paired-end reads. Concerning the study's data processing: Demultiplexing of reads and collapsing into UMI-guided consensus sequences were performed with migec v1.2.7. Using mixcr v2.1.11, the UMI consensuses were aligned to TRA and TRB V and J templates and assembled into clonotypes. A clonotype was counted as expanded or contracted only if both edgeR and NoisET called the change significant, with noise models trained on biological replicates. For edgeR calls, a false discovery rate-adjusted p below 0.01 and a log2 fold-change threshold of 1 were applied. As an exploratory analysis of dynamics, max-normalized trajectories of the 1000 most abundant clonotypes were examined with PCA combined with hierarchical clustering. Separately sequenced CD4+ and CD8+ repertoires were used to assign the CD4 or CD8 phenotype of responding clones. TCRdb's own reprocessing of the public reads used fastp at Q25 and MiXCR and kept productive beta chains. Rows with one shared CDR3 protein collapse into an entry with the most common genes and DNA. The V and J calls here are based on TCRdb, not the publication. The sample includes 400,000 to 500,000 distinct CDR3 sequences, with approximately 19% observed a single time. Together, the top ten hold roughly 21% of the sample.

According to the germline V gene, CDR1 reads SGHRS and CDR2 reads YFSETQ. V loses 0 bases of germline sequence and J loses 6 bases, and the interval between the two ends is 9 bases. The CDR3 holds 14 amino acids from the cysteine to the phenylalanine. Only the CDR3 portion is preserved as DNA: 42 bases, with reading frame beginning at the first base. The entry originates in a study of T-cell memory formation after mild COVID-19 (dated by TCRdb to 2020 to 2022). Regarding the study in general: TCR sequence clusters from the two donors were found to be largely donor specific. In a couple of donors, T-cell clones that expanded and contracted after mild COVID-19 were followed by sequencing TCRalpha and TCRbeta repertoires longitudinally. Two young, previously healthy adult volunteers made up the cohort, one male and one female. Overall study results and their limits: Contracting CD4+ clones appeared mostly in the CM and EM memory subsets, whereas CD8+ clones were enriched in EMRA. Clones contracting from day 15 to 85 had balanced CD4/CD8 phenotypes, while a second wave expanding from day 15 to 37 was biased towards CD4+. The second-wave clones that peaked on day 37 were not confirmed to be SARS-CoV-2 specific. The study covered only two mild cases, and larger cohorts including severe cases with pre-infection samples were considered necessary. Some responding clones were detected in pre-infection memory, which suggested that pre-existing cross-reactive memory T cells had joined the SARS-CoV-2 response.

The sequence was collected from a man between 18 and 35 years old who had mild COVID-19 (a few samples of this study predate the infection). The sample titles of this study are shuffled in the database, so cell type and time point are left out; the donor was told from shared clones. The chain is encoded by TRBV5-1 joined to TRBJ2-2, with the D gene tentatively TRBD1 or TRBD2, based on 6 matching bases in each. The specimen sequenced was PBMCs or a T cell subset sorted from them (not recorded which). The nucleotide sequence reads TGCGCCAGCAGCTTGGAAGGGGGGCCCGGGGAGCTGTTTTTT. Its product reads: CASSLEGGPGELFF.